The present entry profiles one T cell receptor beta chain with its context. This sample is part of a study of control samples from healthy donors and cancer patients. The repertoire was sequenced with immunoSEQ multiplex PCR; TCRdb's copy has only in-frame clones and lacks some. The table has 160,000 or so clones, roughly 94% seen once. Sequencing was performed on PBMCs. The receptor was isolated from a man aged 55 to 69 with colorectal cancer.

The CDR3, as DNA: TGTGCCTGCCGTAGGGCAGGGGAATACGGCTACACCTTC. Translating gives CACRRAGEYGYTF. The chain uses TRBV27 and TRBJ1-2; D is perhaps TRBD1 (6 bases). Deletions cut 11 bases from V and 8 bases from J, with 21 bases between. The CDR3 sequence is 13 residues long. CDR1 MNHEY and CDR2 SMNVEV come from the germline V gene (reference sequence).